A single sample is the source of the 2 T cell receptor beta chains below, sequenced in a study of blood T cell repertoires in COVID-19. Repertoires were generated with immunoSEQ multiplex PCR, while TCRdb's copy carries only in-frame clones and drops some. This table has under 250,000 clones, 65% to 85% appearing once. The sequenced sample consisted of peripheral blood. These receptors all come from a woman aged 25 to 39 who had recovered from COVID-19.

The gene calls are TRBV5-4 and TRBJ2-1, with 7 bases fitting TRBD2. The V and J ends lost 0 bases and 7 bases, in that order; junction bases with no gene match: 7. Germline lookup yields CDR1 SGHNT and CDR2 YYREEE (reference sequence). The CDR3 spans 15 residues. As DNA, the CDR3 is TGTGCCAGCAGCTTGGCTTACGGGAGGACAAATGAGCAGTTCTTC. It yields the protein CASSLAYGRTNEQFF.

This clone showed up just once. The chain has TRBV20-1 and TRBJ2-1, with D unresolved. Germline loops: CDR1 DFQATT, CDR2 SNEGSKA (reference sequence). V dropped 7 bases and J dropped 5 bases, with 9 bases sitting between them. The CDR3 has 11 amino acids. The CDR3 DNA reads TGCAGTGTCCCCCCTCACAATGAGCAGTTCTTC. This sequence encodes CSVPPHNEQFF.